The source of this TCR beta chain is a study of T cells after yellow fever vaccination. Study-level findings and limits: The secondary response peaked faster, at day 5 versus 15, but was weaker. CD4 and CD8 compartments shared a small share of clonotypes. Once the booster was given, most primary-vaccination clones reappeared, at roughly 96% for CD4 and more than 85% for CD8.

Trimming left V 7 bases short and J 2 bases short, with 11 bases between. Germline values: CDR1 LNHDA, CDR2 SQIVND (reference sequence). The CDR3 sequence is 13 residues long. It was through 5'RACE template switching that TCR cDNA was made, with a universal primer site and UMIs added. TCRdb analysed the 5' RACE reads with MiXCR anew, one entry per CDR3 protein. This repertoire shows approximately 580,000 distinct CDR3 sequences, less than 20% found once; its top ten account for around a sixth. In this sample, this clonotype turned up a few times. Its specificity is unknown. This sequence originates from a man aged 18 to 29 who received the YFV17D yellow fever vaccine. The starting material was PBMCs, obtained about 5 days after the first yellow fever vaccination. The V gene is TRBV19, the J gene TRBJ1-2, with D possibly TRBD1 on 5 matching bases. The CDR3 DNA reads TGTGCCAGTATGAGGGGAAACAACTATGGCTACACCTTC. Its protein product is CASMRGNNYGYTF.